This TCR beta chain was sequenced in a study of T cell responses to AZD1222 COVID-19 vaccine. Study background: Timing groups of about 4 and about 12 weeks for second doses were pooled.

Some clones are missing from TCRdb's copy, which holds only in-frame ones; the method was immunoSEQ multiplex PCR. The sample contains roughly 99,000 clones, under 95% of which appear only once. General observations from the study: As reported, nearly half of all spike-specific TCRs target variant regions that are unmutated.

Trimming stripped 5 bases from V and 1 base from J, with 11 bases between. The CDR3 is 14 amino acids. Per the germline V gene, CDR1 is MNHEY and CDR2 is SMNVEV (reference sequence). On this clone itself: Its cognate antigen is unknown.

This chain links TRBV27 with TRBJ1-1; D is possibly TRBD1 (5 bases). This specimen was peripheral blood, taken on day 0 of AZD1222 vaccination. The clonotype originates from an adult in good health. The CDR3 nucleotides read TGTGCCAGCAGTCCCCGTGGGGGGAACACTGAAGCTTTCTTT. Translating it yields CASSPRGGNTEAFF.